Following are 16 T cell receptor beta chains from one sample sequenced in a study of shared clonotypes between healthy human individuals. Some clones are missing from TCRdb's copy, which holds only in-frame ones; the method was immunoSEQ multiplex PCR. This sample has about 2,500,000 clones, with around nine tenths found just once. Source material: naive CD4+ T cells sorted from blood. Subset meaning: CD45RA+ positively selected. Receptors were obtained from a man aged 18 to 30 in good health.

V gene TRBV11-2 combines with J gene TRBJ1-6, with 10 positions matching TRBD1. Germline CDR1 reads SGHAT; CDR2 reads FQNNGV. Trimming took 6 bases from V and 7 from J; bases not matched to a gene: 3. CDR3 size: 14 residues. CDR3 nucleotide sequence: TGTGCCAGCAGAGGACAGGGGGGGAATTCACCCCTCCACTTT. Translated, it gives CASRGQGGNSPLHF.

The V and J genes are TRBV7-2 and TRBJ1-6; TRBD1 might be the D (5 bases). Germline CDR1 is SGHTA and CDR2 is FQGNSA. This CDR3 is 15 amino acids long. Trimming removed 6 bases at V and 11 bases at J, with 20 bases between. The CDR3 DNA is TGTGCCAGCAGTGCAGGGCGGCCGGGGTCGGCACCCCTCCACTTT. Protein: CASSAGRPGSAPLHF. The full variable domain, in which reference TRBV7-2 and TRBJ1-6 provide the parts outside the CDR3, is GAGVSQSPSNKVTEKGKDVELRCDPISGHTALYWYRQSLGQGLEFLIYFQGNSAPDKSGLPSDRFSAERTGGSVSTLTIQRTQQEDSAVYLCASSAGRPGSAPLHFGNGTRLTVT.

The CDR3 loop reads CASGLVPGGDTGELFF. In nucleotides, the CDR3 is TGTGCTAGTGGTTTGGTACCGGGTGGGGACACCGGGGAGCTGTTTTTT. The chain uses TRBV12-5 and TRBJ2-2; D is undetermined. Germline CDR1 is LGHNT and CDR2 is FRNRAP. Deletions cut 0 bases from V and 3 bases from J, with 11 bases between. CDR3 length equals 16 residues.

The chain links TRBV6-5 to TRBJ1-1; a weak D match, TRBD1 (5 bases). Germline V CDR1 and CDR2: MNHEY, SVGAGI. The V end lost 4 bases, the J end lost 4 bases, and 10 bases lay between the germline ends. CDR3 size: 13 residues. The CDR3 DNA reads as TGTGCCAGCAGTTTCTCGGACACCACTGAAGCTTTCTTT. Translated: CASSFSDTTEAFF.

The chain has TRBV20-1 and TRBJ2-5; TRBD2 might be the D (6 bases). V was clipped by 3 bases and J by 7 bases, with 9 bases between them. This CDR3 has 11 residues. Germline CDR1 is DFQATT and CDR2 is SNEGSKA (reference sequence). In nucleotides, the CDR3 is TGCAGTGCTAGCGCCGGGGGGACCCAGTACTTC. Translation: CSASAGGTQYF.

This clone has just one count. The V and J genes are TRBV5-1 and TRBJ2-5; D is undetermined. Trimming cost V 0 bases and J 5 bases, with 11 bases left between them. Germline V gene data show CDR1 as SGHRS and CDR2 as YFSETQ. The CDR3 runs 14 residues. The CDR3 loop is CASSLDGRTETQYF. The CDR3, as DNA: TGCGCCAGCAGCTTGGATGGGCGTACGGAGACCCAGTACTTC.

The gene calls are TRBV6-1 and TRBJ1-5; 9 positions agree with TRBD1. CDR3 size: 14 residues. CDR1 is MNHNS and CDR2 is SASEGT in the germline V gene. J was trimmed by 7 bases and V by 7 bases; bases with no gene match: 8. In DNA form, the CDR3 reads TGTGCCAGCACCCCGGGACAGGGCTCGCAGCCCCAGCATTTT. This codes for CASTPGQGSQPQHF.

This chain joins TRBV18 and TRBJ2-5; D gene ambiguous. The CDR3 runs 15 residues. The germline gives CDR1 KGHSH, CDR2 LQKENI. V lost 2 bases and J lost 2, with 12 bases in between. This chain's CDR3 is CASSPGPNNQETQYF. DNA of the CDR3: TGTGCCAGCTCACCAGGACCAAACAATCAAGAGACCCAGTACTTC.

A few counts support this clone. The chain has TRBV2 and TRBJ1-4; the match to TRBD1 covers 8 bases. V trimming: 3 bases; J trimming: 5 bases; junction bases outside the gene matches: 2. From germline, CDR1 is SNHLY and CDR2 FYNNEI. CDR3 length: 14 residues. The CDR3 DNA reads TGTGCCAGCAGTGATGACAGGGGCAATGAAAAACTGTTTTTT. It specifies CASSDDRGNEKLFF.

The chain couples TRBV6-5 to TRBJ2-1; TRBD2 matches at 8 bases. The V gene's germline CDR1 is MNHEY and CDR2 SVGAGI. This CDR3 contains 15 residues. The V and J ends lost 6 bases and 9 bases, in that order; junction bases with no gene match: 13. The CDR3 DNA follows: TGTGCCAGCAGGGATAGCGGGACCACTTCCGGTGAGCAGTTCTTC. Translated: CASRDSGTTSGEQFF.

This chain joins TRBV2 and TRBJ2-1, with D unclear. Germline assignment: CDR1 SNHLY and CDR2 FYNNEI. The CDR3 consists of 14 residues. V was cut by 7 bases and J by 3 bases, with 13 bases left in between. CDR3 in DNA: TGTGCCAGCATGGGATCGGTAGTCTACAATGAGCAGTTCTTC. Residues: CASMGSVVYNEQFF.

The J gene is TRBJ2-1, the V gene TRBV6-5; maybe TRBD2 (7 bases). V was trimmed by 10 bases and J by 3 bases, leaving 19 bases between them. The CDR3 extends over 15 amino acids. Germline CDR1 MNHEY, CDR2 SVGAGI. CDR3 sequence reads: CATKTPGGVYNEQFF. The CDR3 DNA reads as TGTGCCACTAAAACCCCGGGGGGCGTCTACAATGAGCAGTTCTTC.

This chain connects TRBV18 to TRBJ1-5; no firm D call. This CDR3 region has 19 residues. CDR1 is KGHSH, CDR2 LQKENI, per germline. V lost 2 bases and J 0 bases, leaving 20 bases between the germline ends. The CDR3 DNA follows: TGTGCCAGCTCACCATTACCCGGGATCGGTAGGGATAGCAATCAGCCCCAGCATTTT. It codes for CASSPLPGIGRDSNQPQHF.

The V gene is TRBV5-1, the J gene TRBJ2-2, with D uncertain. CDR3 length equals 14 residues. The germline V and J ends were trimmed by 0 bases and 5 bases, with 8 bases remaining between them. Germline lookup yields CDR1 SGHRS and CDR2 YFSETQ. CDR3 sequence (DNA): TGCGCCAGCAGCTTGGACTTTGGTACCGGGGAGCTGTTTTTT. Translating gives CASSLDFGTGELFF. Combining the CDR3 with reference TRBV5-1 and TRBJ2-2 gives the whole variable domain KAGVTQTPRYLIKTRGQQVTLSCSPISGHRSVSWYQQTPGQGLQFLFEYFSETQRNKGNFPGRFSGRQFSNSRSEMNVSTLELGDSALYLCASSLDFGTGELFFGEGSRLTVL.

The rearrangement uses TRBV14 and TRBJ2-5; D is possibly TRBD2 (5 bases). The CDR3 sequence is 15 residues long. Per germline, CDR1 SGHDN and CDR2 FVKESK. V lost 3 bases and J lost 4, with 15 bases in between. As DNA, the CDR3 is TGTGCCAGCAGCCACAGAAAGACGGGAAGAGAGACCCAGTACTTC. This sequence encodes CASSHRKTGRETQYF.

This chain uses TRBV27 with TRBJ1-2, with 8 bases identical to TRBD1. V lost 2 bases, J lost 5 bases, and 4 bases stayed unmatched. This CDR3 is built from 14 residues. CDR1 and CDR2 from the germline V gene are MNHEY and SMNVEV (reference sequence). The CDR3 nucleotides read TGTGCCAGCAGTTTAGGGACAGGTCAATATGGCTACACCTTC. Protein sequence: CASSLGTGQYGYTF.